The 22 T cell receptor beta chains presented below share a single source sample, sequenced in a study of shared clonotypes between healthy human individuals (dated by TCRdb to 2018 to 2021). For the CD8 naive samples, CD45RO-negative cells were positively selected for CCR7, yielding a CD45RA+CCR7+ population from which TemRA cells were excluded. Receptor amplification or capture employed the immunoSEQ multiplex PCR assay. TCRdb carries this immuneACCESS record with in-frame sequences only. Its versions omit some clonotypes, under half of them owing to an unresolved V gene in the studies checked, with the rest unexplained. Across this sample there are some 1,900,000 clones, with about 95% seen only once. The top ten clones comprise 0.9% to 1.5% of the sample. The specimen was naive CD8+ T cells sorted from blood. In light of the paper, this sample's cell subset or site label describes: CD45RA+CCR7+. These receptors all come from a man aged 18 to 29 in good health.

This chain connects TRBV18 to TRBJ2-7; D could derive from TRBD1 or TRBD2 (5 bases each). Trimming cost V 3 bases and J 8 bases, with 14 bases left between them. Germline assignment: CDR1 KGHSH and CDR2 LQKENI. This CDR3 spans 13 amino acids. The CDR3 DNA is TGTGCCAGCTCACCCCAGGGAGCTACCCAGCAGTACTTC. This encodes CASSPQGATQQYF.

The V call is TRBV19, the J call TRBJ2-1; the D is unclear. Germline values: CDR1 LNHDA, CDR2 SQIVND (reference sequence). This CDR3 has 14 amino acids. The ends were cut back, 6 bases at V and 3 bases at J, with 12 bases in the middle. The CDR3 here is CASSMDWDYNEQFF. In nucleotides, the CDR3 is TGTGCCAGTAGCATGGATTGGGACTACAATGAGCAGTTCTTC. Full variable domain (outside the CDR3, taken from reference TRBV19 and TRBJ2-1): DGGITQSPKYLFRKEGQNVTLSCEQNLNHDAMYWYRQDPGQGLRLIYYSQIVNDFQKGDIAEGYSVSREKKESFPLTVTSAQKNPTAFYLCASSMDWDYNEQFFGPGTRLTVL.

The rearrangement joins TRBV5-4 to TRBJ2-4, with 9 bases that match TRBD1. Per the germline V gene, CDR1 is SGHNT and CDR2 is YYREEE (reference sequence). The CDR3 totals 14 residues. Trimming took 3 bases from V and 8 from J; bases not matched to a gene: 6. For the CDR3, the DNA is TGTGCCAGCAGCTCCGGGACAGGGCTGGACATTCAGTACTTC. Residues: CASSSGTGLDIQYF.

This clone was seen just once. The J gene is TRBJ1-2, the V gene TRBV30, with D possibly matching TRBD1 (5 bases). The germline V gene encodes CDR1 GTSNPN and CDR2 SVGIG (reference sequence). Trimming stripped 0 bases from V and 3 bases from J, with 11 bases between. The CDR3 covers 14 residues. CDR3 coding DNA: TGTGCCTGGAGTGTACTCCAGACAGACTATGGCTACACCTTC. It codes for CAWSVLQTDYGYTF.

The chain combines TRBV7-3 with TRBJ2-3; D might be TRBD2 (5 bases). Between the trimmed V and J ends, which lost 5 bases and 3 bases, there was a span of 9 bases. From germline, CDR1 is SGHTA and CDR2 FQGTGA. The CDR3 has 13 residues. For the CDR3, the DNA is TGTGCCAGCAGCCCACGCGGGACAGATACGCAGTATTTT. This gives the protein CASSPRGTDTQYF.

This chain uses TRBV4-1 with TRBJ2-1, with 9 bases matching TRBD2. Germline V CDR1 and CDR2: MGHRA, YSYEKL. This CDR3 region has 15 residues. V dropped 0 bases and J dropped 5; count of bases not matched to a gene: 2. The DNA of the CDR3 is TGCGCCAGCAGCCAAGAGGCTAGCGGGGACAATGAGCAGTTCTTC. The encoded protein is CASSQEASGDNEQFF.

The rearrangement joins TRBV6-5 to TRBJ1-2; 8 nucleotides line up with TRBD1. The germline V gene encodes CDR1 MNHEY and CDR2 SVGAGI. V lost 2 bases and J lost 6; bases outside the gene matches: 8. This CDR3 is built from 15 residues. CDR3 protein: CASSYMAGGWDGYTF. As DNA, the CDR3 is TGTGCCAGCAGTTACATGGCAGGGGGCTGGGATGGCTACACCTTC.

V gene TRBV18 combines with J gene TRBJ1-1; the D gene is possibly TRBD1 (5 bases). The CDR3 is 16 residues long. The V and J ends lost 0 bases and 1 base respectively, with 12 bases between them. In germline, CDR1 is KGHSH, CDR2 LQKENI. CDR3 in amino acids: CASSPPWGRPNTEAFF. CDR3 sequence (DNA): TGTGCCAGCTCACCACCTTGGGGCCGCCCGAACACTGAAGCTTTCTTT.

The chain links TRBV25-1 to TRBJ2-3; D unclear. The CDR3 contains 16 residues. Trimming took 1 base from V and 0 from J, leaving 11 bases between them. CDR1 is MGHDK, CDR2 SYGVNS, per germline. The CDR3 spells CASSESHLTSTDTQYF. CDR3 DNA: TGTGCCAGCAGTGAATCTCACTTAACTAGCACAGATACGCAGTATTTT.

This clone has only one observation. Here the CDR3 DNA reads TGTGCCAGCAGAGGACAGATCTACGAGCAGTACTTC. Its protein is CASRGQIYEQYF. This chain links TRBV6-5 with TRBJ2-7; D possibly corresponds to TRBD1 (6 bases). The V gene's germline CDR1 is MNHEY and CDR2 SVGAGI. V was clipped by 6 bases and J by 3 bases, with 9 bases between them. The CDR3 is 12 residues long.

This chain joins TRBV5-1 and TRBJ2-5; 9 nucleotides line up with TRBD1. The CDR3 is 15 residues long. The V segment lost 0 bases and the J segment 1 base; nucleotides outside the gene matches: 1. The germline V gene encodes CDR1 SGHRS and CDR2 YFSETQ. CDR3 amino acids: CASSLGQGVQETQYF. The DNA for the CDR3 is TGCGCCAGCAGCTTGGGACAGGGGGTCCAAGAGACCCAGTACTTC. The full variable domain, rest sourced from reference TRBV5-1 and TRBJ2-5, is KAGVTQTPRYLIKTRGQQVTLSCSPISGHRSVSWYQQTPGQGLQFLFEYFSETQRNKGNFPGRFSGRQFSNSRSEMNVSTLELGDSALYLCASSLGQGVQETQYFGPGTRLLVL.

This rearrangement joins TRBV20-1 to TRBJ1-2; tentative D call: TRBD1 (6 bases). Looked up from germline, CDR1 is DFQATT and CDR2 is SNEGSKA (reference sequence). The CDR3 covers 11 residues. With 3 bases removed from V and 11 bases from J, the gap between germline ends came to 13 bases. CDR3: CSASIQGSYTF. In DNA, the CDR3 is TGCAGTGCTAGTATTCAGGGGTCATACACCTTC.

The chain links TRBV4-1 to TRBJ2-6; D is uncertain. Germline V gene data show CDR1 as MGHRA and CDR2 as YSYEKL. Trimming took 1 base from V and 0 from J, leaving 7 bases between them. CDR3 length equals 16 residues. The CDR3 DNA is TGCGCCAGCAGCCAAGGGGAAAGCTCTGGGGCCAACGTCCTGACTTTC. Translating gives CASSQGESSGANVLTF.

CDR3 in amino acids: CASSLPWTGTDTQYF. The CDR3 nucleotides are TGTGCCAGCAGCTTACCGTGGACCGGCACAGATACGCAGTATTTT. This rearrangement joins TRBV7-3 to TRBJ2-3, with no clear D. Trimming removed 2 bases from V and 1 base from J, with 10 bases in between. This CDR3 contains 15 residues. Germline values: CDR1 SGHTA, CDR2 FQGTGA.

This clone appeared a few times. This chain uses TRBV14 with TRBJ1-2, with no clear D. CDR3 size: 16 residues. V lost 4 bases and J 0 bases, leaving 15 bases between the germline ends. Germline V CDR1 and CDR2: SGHDN, FVKESK. This CDR3 is CASSPPLWATNYGYTF. The CDR3 region has the DNA TGTGCCAGCAGCCCTCCGCTTTGGGCTACTAACTATGGCTACACCTTC.

The rearrangement uses TRBV7-8 and TRBJ2-1; 13 bases are a match to TRBD2. J gave up 4 bases and V 4 bases, and 4 bases lay outside the gene matches. CDR1 and CDR2 from the germline V gene are SGHVS and FQNEAQ. The CDR3 runs to 16 residues. In DNA, the CDR3 is TGTGCCAGCAGCTCCGGGACTAGCGGGGAGTACAATGAGCAGTTCTTC. Its translation is CASSSGTSGEYNEQFF.

The CDR3 DNA follows: TGTGCCAGCAGCTTGGACGATAGGGAGCAGTACTTC. Protein sequence: CASSLDDREQYF. This sequence joins TRBV13 and TRBJ2-7; D is undetermined. Germline V gene data show CDR1 as PRHDT and CDR2 as FYEKMQ (reference sequence). Deletions cut 3 bases from V and 7 bases from J, with 10 bases between. CDR3 length: 12 amino acids.

The chain employs TRBV9 and TRBJ2-4, with no clear D. Germline V gene data show CDR1 as SGDLS and CDR2 as YYNGEE. V lost 3 bases, J lost 7 bases, and 8 bases lay in between. CDR3 size: 12 residues. CDR3 DNA: TGTGCCAGCAGCGGGACGGCCAACATTCAGTACTTC. Residues: CASSGTANIQYF.

Comments on this clone: This CDR3 is also generated by other DNA sequences in the sample. This chain links TRBV5-6 with TRBJ2-5, with D perhaps TRBD2 (5 bases). The CDR3 runs to 12 residues. The V gene's germline CDR1 is SGHDT and CDR2 YYEEEE. Trimming left V 4 bases short and J 3 bases short, with 7 bases between. Written as DNA, the CDR3 is TGTGCCAGCAGCCAGGAGGAAGAGACCCAGTACTTC. It yields the protein CASSQEEETQYF.

V is TRBV30 and J is TRBJ2-7; D remains ambiguous. The V and J ends lost 1 base and 4 bases respectively, with 11 bases between them. The CDR3 sequence is 13 residues long. CDR1 GTSNPN and CDR2 SVGIG come from the germline V gene (reference sequence). As DNA, the CDR3 is TGTGCCTGGAGTGCCCGAGGTACGTACGAGCAGTACTTC. Translating gives CAWSARGTYEQYF.

V usage is TRBV15 and J usage is TRBJ2-7; 12 positions agree with TRBD2. The CDR3 extends over 15 amino acids. V was pared by 5 bases and J by 5 bases, with 7 bases of the junction left unmatched. Germline V gene data show CDR1 as LNHNV and CDR2 as YYDKDF (reference sequence). The CDR3 here is CATSPPSGRAHEQYF. DNA of the CDR3: TGTGCCACCAGCCCTCCTAGCGGGAGGGCCCACGAGCAGTACTTC.

This chain joins TRBV5-1 and TRBJ1-5; TRBD1 matches at 7 bases. In germline, CDR1 is SGHRS, CDR2 YFSETQ. The V segment lost 2 bases and the J segment 3 bases; nucleotides outside the gene matches: 5. The CDR3 is 15 amino acids. The CDR3 is CASSLTGQNNQPQHF. Here the CDR3 DNA reads TGCGCCAGCAGCTTAACGGGACAGAACAATCAGCCCCAGCATTTT.